This TCR beta chain stems from a study of naive and memory T cell subsets. The V gene's germline CDR1 is SQVTM and CDR2 ANQGSEA. Unmatched junction bases numbered 9, after V lost 6 bases and J lost 5 bases. The CDR3 is made up of 13 amino acids. Two oligonucleotides, mixed equimolar, formed the beta constant-region primer covering TRBC1 and TRBC2. The ligated cDNA underwent four PCR rounds using SP2 and nested alpha and beta constant-region primers. TCRdb fed the UMI-ligation and nested PCR reads into MiXCR, producing one record per CDR3 protein. The sample lists some 85,000 distinct CDR3 sequences, under 15% occurring once. Remarks on this clonotype: What it binds is unknown.

General study points: TCR counts from RNA may reflect activation-linked expression changes. Between naive and memory subsets, TCR abundance power law exponents differed.

This TCR was recovered from a human donor in good health. The sample taken for sequencing was central memory CD4+ T cells from blood. The V call is TRBV29-1, the J call TRBJ2-5; 7 bases align to TRBD1. The CDR3 bases are TGCAGCGTAGCGACAGGGTCTAGTGAGACCCAGTACTTC. Translation gives CSVATGSSETQYF.